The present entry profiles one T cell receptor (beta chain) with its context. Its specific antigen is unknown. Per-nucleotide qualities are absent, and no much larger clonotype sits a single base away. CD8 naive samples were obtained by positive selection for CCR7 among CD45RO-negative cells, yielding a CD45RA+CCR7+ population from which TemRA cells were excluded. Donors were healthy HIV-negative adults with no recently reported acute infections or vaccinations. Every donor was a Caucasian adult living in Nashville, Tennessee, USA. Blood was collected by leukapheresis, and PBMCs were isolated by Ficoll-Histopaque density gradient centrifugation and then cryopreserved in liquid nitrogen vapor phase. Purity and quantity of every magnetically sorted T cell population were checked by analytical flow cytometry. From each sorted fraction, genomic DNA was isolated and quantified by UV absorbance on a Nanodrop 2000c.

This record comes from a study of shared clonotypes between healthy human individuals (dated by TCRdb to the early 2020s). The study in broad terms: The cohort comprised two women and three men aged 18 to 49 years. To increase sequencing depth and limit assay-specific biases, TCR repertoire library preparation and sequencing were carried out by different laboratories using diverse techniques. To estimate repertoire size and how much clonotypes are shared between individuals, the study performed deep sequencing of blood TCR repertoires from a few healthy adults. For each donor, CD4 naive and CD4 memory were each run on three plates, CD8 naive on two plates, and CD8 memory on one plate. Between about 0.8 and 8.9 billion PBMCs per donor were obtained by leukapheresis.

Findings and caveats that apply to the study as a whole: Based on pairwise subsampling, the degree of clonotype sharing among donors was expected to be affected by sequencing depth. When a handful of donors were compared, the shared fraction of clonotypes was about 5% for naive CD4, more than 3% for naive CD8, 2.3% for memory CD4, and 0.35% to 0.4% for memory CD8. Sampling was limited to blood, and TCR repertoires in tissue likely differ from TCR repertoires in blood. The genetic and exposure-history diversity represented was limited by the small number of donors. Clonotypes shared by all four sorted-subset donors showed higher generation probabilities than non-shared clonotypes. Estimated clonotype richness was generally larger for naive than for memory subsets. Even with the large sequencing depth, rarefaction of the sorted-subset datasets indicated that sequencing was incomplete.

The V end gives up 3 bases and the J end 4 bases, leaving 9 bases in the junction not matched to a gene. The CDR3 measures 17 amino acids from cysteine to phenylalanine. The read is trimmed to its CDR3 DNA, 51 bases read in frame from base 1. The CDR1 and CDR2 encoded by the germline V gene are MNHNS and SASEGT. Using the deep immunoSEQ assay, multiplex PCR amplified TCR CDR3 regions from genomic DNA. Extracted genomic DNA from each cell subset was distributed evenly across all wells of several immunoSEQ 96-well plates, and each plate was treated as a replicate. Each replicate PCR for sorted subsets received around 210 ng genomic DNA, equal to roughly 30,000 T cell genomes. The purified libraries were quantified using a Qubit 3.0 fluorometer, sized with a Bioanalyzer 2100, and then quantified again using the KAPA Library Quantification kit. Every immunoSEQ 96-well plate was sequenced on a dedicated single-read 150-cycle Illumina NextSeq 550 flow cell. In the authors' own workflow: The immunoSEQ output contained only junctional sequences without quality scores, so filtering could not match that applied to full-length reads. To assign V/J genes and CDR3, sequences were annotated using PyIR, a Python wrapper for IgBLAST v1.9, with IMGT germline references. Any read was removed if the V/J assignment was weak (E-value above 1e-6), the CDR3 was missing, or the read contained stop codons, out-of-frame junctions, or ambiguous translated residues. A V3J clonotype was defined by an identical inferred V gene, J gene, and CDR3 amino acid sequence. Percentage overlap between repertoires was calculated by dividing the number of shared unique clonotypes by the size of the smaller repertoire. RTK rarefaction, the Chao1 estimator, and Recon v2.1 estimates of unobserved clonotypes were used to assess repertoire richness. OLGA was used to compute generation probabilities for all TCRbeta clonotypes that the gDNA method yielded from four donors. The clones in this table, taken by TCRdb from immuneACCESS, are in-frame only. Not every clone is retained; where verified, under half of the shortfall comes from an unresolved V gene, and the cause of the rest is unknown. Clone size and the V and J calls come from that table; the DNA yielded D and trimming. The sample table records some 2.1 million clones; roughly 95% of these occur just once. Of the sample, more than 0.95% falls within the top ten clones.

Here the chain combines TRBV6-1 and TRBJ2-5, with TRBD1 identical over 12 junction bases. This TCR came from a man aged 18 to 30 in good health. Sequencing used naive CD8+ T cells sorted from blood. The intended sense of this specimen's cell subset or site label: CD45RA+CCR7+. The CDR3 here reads CASSDTDRDRGPETQYF. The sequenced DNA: TGTGCCAGCAGTGACACCGATCGGGACAGGGGGCCAGAGACCCAGTACTTC.